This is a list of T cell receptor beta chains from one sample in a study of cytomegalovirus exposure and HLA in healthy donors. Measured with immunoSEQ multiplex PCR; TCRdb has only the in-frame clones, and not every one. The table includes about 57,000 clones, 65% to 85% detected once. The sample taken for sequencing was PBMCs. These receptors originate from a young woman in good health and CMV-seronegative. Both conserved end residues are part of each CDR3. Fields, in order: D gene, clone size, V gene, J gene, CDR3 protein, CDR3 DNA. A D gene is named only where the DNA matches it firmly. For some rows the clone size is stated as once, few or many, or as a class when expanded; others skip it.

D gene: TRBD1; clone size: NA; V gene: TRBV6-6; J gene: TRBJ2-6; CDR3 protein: CASYRDRGSGANVLTF; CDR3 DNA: TGTGCCAGTTACCGGGACAGGGGATCTGGGGCCAACGTCCTGACTTTC
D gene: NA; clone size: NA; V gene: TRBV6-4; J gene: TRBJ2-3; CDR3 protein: CASSDSEQGGTDTQYF; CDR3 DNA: TGTGCCAGCAGTGACTCGGAACAGGGAGGCACAGATACGCAGTATTTT
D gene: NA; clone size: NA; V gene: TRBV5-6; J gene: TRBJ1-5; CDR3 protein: CASSLDRSGQPQHF; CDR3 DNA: TGTGCCAGCAGCTTGGACAGATCCGGTCAGCCCCAGCATTTT
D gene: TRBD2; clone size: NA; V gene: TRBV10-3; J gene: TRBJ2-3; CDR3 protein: CAISDKTSGRTDTQYF; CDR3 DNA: TGTGCCATCAGTGACAAGACTAGCGGGAGAACAGATACGCAGTATTTT
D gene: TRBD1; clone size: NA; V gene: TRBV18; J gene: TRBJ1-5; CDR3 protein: CASSQGQDSNQPQHF; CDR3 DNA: TGTGCCAGCTCACAGGGACAGGATAGCAATCAGCCCCAGCATTTT
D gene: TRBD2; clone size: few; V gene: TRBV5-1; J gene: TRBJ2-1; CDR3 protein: CASSPNPGGGPDEQFF; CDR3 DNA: TGCGCCAGCAGCCCTAATCCGGGAGGGGGGCCTGATGAGCAGTTCTTC
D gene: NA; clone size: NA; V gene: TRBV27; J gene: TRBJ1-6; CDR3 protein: CASSFATTALRSPLHF; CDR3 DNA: TGTGCCAGCAGTTTCGCCACGACAGCGCTCAGGTCACCCCTCCACTTT
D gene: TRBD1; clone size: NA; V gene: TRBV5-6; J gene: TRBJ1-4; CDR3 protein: CASSLAKDRGLSEKLFF; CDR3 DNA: TGTGCCAGCAGCTTGGCCAAGGACAGGGGGCTCTCGGAAAAACTGTTTTTT
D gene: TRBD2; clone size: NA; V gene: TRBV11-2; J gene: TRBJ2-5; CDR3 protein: CASSLIYRLAGGRETQYF; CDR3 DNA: TGTGCCAGCAGCTTAATTTACCGACTAGCGGGGGGGCGAGAGACCCAGTACTTC
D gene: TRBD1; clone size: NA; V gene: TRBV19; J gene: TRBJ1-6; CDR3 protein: CASSISPGGNSPLHF; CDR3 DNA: TGTGCCAGTAGTATATCGCCAGGGGGCAATTCACCCCTCCACTTT
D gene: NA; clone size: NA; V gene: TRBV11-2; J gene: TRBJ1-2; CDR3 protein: CASSLERHRYGYTF; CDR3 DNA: TGTGCCAGCAGCTTAGAGAGACACCGGTATGGCTACACCTTC
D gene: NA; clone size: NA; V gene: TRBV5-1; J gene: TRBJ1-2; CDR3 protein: CASSLESRGPTYGYTF; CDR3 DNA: TGCGCCAGCAGCTTGGAGAGCAGAGGCCCGACCTATGGCTACACCTTC
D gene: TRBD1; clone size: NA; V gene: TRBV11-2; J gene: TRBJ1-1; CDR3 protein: CASSPRTGRDTEAFF; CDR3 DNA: TGTGCCAGCAGCCCCCGGACAGGGAGGGACACTGAAGCTTTCTTT
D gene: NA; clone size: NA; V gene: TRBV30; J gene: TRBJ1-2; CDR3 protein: CAWSASGFIGYTF; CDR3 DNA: TGTGCCTGGAGCGCGAGCGGGTTTATTGGCTACACCTTC
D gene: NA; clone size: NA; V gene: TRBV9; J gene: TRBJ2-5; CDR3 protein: CASSSTWGVQETQYF; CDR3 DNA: TGTGCCAGCAGCTCGACCTGGGGAGTCCAAGAGACCCAGTACTTC
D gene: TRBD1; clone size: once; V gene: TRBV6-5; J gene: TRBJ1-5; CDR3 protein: CASSYSARGNQPQHF; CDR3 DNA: TGTGCCAGCAGTTACTCAGCCAGGGGGAATCAGCCCCAGCATTTT
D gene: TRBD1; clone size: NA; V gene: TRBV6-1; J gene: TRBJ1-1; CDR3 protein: CASSDLWTGNTEAFF; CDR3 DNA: TGTGCCAGCAGTGACCTCTGGACAGGGAACACTGAAGCTTTCTTT
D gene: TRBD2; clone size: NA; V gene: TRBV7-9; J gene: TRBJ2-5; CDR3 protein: CASSLYLTSGRAETQYF; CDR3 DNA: TGTGCCAGCAGCCTCTACTTGACTAGCGGGAGGGCCGAGACCCAGTACTTC
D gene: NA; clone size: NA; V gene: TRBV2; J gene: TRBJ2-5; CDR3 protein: CASGLQETQYF; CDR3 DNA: TGTGCCAGTGGGCTACAAGAGACCCAGTACTTC
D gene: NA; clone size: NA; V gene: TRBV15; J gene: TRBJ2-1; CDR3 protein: CATSRVRGEQFF; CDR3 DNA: TGTGCCACCAGCAGAGTTCGGGGGGAGCAGTTCTTC
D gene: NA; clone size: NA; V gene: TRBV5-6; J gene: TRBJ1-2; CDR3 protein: CASSLNHQDGYTF; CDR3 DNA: TGTGCCAGCAGCTTGAACCATCAGGATGGCTACACCTTC
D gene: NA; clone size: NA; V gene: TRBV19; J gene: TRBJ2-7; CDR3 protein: CASSTTQGFYEQYF; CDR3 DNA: TGTGCCAGTAGTACTACGCAGGGTTTCTACGAGCAGTACTTC
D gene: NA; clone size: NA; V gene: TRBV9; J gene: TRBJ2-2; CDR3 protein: CAGTLSGENTGELFF; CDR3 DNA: TGTGCCGGCACCTTATCGGGGGAGAACACCGGGGAGCTGTTTTTT
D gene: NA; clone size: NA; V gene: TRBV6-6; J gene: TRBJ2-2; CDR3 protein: CASSYLAQNTGELFF; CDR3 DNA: TGTGCCAGCAGTTACTTGGCTCAGAACACCGGGGAGCTGTTTTTT
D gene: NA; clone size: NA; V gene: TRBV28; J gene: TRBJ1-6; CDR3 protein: CASSSGPESQSSYNSPLHF; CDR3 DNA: TGTGCCAGCAGTTCCGGCCCTGAATCACAGAGCTCCTATAATTCACCCCTCCACTTT
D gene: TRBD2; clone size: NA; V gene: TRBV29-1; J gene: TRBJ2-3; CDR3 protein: CSVEAASGIPTTDTQYF; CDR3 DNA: TGCAGCGTTGAGGCGGCTAGCGGGATCCCCACCACAGATACGCAGTATTTT
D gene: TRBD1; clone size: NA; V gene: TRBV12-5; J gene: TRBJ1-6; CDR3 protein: CASARQGESPLHF; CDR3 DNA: TGTGCTAGTGCTAGACAGGGAGAGTCACCCCTCCACTTT
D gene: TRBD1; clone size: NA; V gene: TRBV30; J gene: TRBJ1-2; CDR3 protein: CAWRTGQGRNGYTF; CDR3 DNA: TGTGCCTGGCGAACCGGACAGGGAAGAAATGGCTACACCTTC
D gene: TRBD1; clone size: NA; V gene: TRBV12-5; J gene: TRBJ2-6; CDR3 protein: CASGTGSGGANVLTF; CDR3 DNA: TGTGCTAGTGGGACAGGGAGTGGTGGGGCCAACGTCCTGACTTTC
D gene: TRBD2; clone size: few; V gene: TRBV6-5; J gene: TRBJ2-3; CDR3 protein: CASSYGGLAADTQYF; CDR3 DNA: TGTGCCAGCAGTTACGGGGGACTAGCGGCAGATACGCAGTATTTT
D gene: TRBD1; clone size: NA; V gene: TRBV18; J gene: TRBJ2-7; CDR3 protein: CASSPGTVSYEQYF; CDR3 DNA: TGTGCCAGCTCACCGGGGACAGTATCCTACGAGCAGTACTTC
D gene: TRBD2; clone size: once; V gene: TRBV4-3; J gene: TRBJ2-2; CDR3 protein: CASSQGTSGGHTGELFF; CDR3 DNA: TGCGCCAGCAGCCAAGGGACTAGCGGGGGCCACACCGGGGAGCTGTTTTTT
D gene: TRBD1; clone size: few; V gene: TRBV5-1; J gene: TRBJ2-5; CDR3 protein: CASSLATGSRGETQYF; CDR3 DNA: TGCGCCAGCAGCTTGGCGACAGGGTCAAGAGGAGAGACCCAGTACTTC
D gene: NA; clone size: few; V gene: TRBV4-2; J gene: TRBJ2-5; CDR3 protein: CASSQDLLGAQKTQYF; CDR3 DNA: TGTGCCAGCAGCCAAGATCTCTTGGGAGCCCAAAAGACCCAGTACTTC
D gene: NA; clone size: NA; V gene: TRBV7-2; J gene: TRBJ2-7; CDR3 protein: CASSAGIFSYEQYF; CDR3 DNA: TGTGCCAGCAGCGCCGGGATATTTTCCTACGAGCAGTACTTC
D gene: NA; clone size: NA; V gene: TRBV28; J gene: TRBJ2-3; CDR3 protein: CASDPGTDTQYF; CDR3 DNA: TGTGCCAGTGACCCGGGTACAGATACGCAGTATTTT
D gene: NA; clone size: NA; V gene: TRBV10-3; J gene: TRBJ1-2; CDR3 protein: CAIRQGGDNYGYTF; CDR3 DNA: TGTGCCATCAGACAGGGAGGGGATAACTATGGCTACACCTTC
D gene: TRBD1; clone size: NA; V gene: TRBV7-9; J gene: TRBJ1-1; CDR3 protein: CASSLVPGTGVVVAFF; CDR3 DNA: TGTGCCAGCAGCTTAGTTCCCGGGACAGGGGTAGTCGTAGCTTTCTTT
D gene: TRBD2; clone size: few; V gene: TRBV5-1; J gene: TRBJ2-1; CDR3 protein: CASSLLLGRAGNEQFF; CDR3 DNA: TGCGCCAGCAGCTTGTTACTCGGGAGGGCCGGGAATGAGCAGTTCTTC
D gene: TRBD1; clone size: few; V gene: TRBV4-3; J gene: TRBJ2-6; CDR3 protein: CASSAGVGTGGASGANVLTF; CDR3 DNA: TGCGCCAGCAGTGCTGGGGTGGGGACAGGGGGCGCCTCTGGGGCCAACGTCCTGACTTTC
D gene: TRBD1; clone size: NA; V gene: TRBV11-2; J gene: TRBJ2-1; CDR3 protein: CASSEDRADNEQFF; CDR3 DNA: TGTGCCAGCAGCGAGGACAGGGCGGACAATGAGCAGTTCTTC
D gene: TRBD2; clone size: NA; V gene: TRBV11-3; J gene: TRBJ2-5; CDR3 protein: CASSSRLAGAETQYF; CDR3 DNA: TGTGCCAGCAGCTCGAGACTAGCGGGAGCAGAGACCCAGTACTTC
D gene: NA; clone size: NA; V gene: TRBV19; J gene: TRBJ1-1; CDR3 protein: CASLPFNPPGTNVPLGDTEAFF; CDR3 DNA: TGTGCCAGTCTGCCTTTTAACCCCCCCGGGACAAACGTACCACTTGGGGACACTGAAGCTTTCTTT
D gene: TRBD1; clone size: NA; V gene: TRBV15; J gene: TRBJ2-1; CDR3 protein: CATSIDRGSSSYNEQFF; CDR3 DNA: TGTGCCACCAGCATTGACAGGGGGTCGAGCTCCTACAATGAGCAGTTCTTC
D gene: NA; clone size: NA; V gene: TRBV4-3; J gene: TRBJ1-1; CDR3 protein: CASSQDDQGVAFF; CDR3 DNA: TGCGCCAGCAGCCAAGATGACCAGGGTGTGGCTTTCTTT